This T cell receptor (beta chain) is drawn from a study of cytomegalovirus exposure and HLA in healthy donors. The overall study: The approximately 120 validation repertoires were produced on the same platform as the roughly 690 repertoires of the first cohort. This was reported in a later analysis. General study findings and limits: Reportedly, cytomegalovirus status was diagnosed with high sensitivity and specificity.

Trimming cost V 1 base and J 2 bases; bases outside gene matches: 2. This CDR3 is 16 amino acids long. The germline gives CDR1 MNHEY, CDR2 SVGAGI. Repertoires were generated with immunoSEQ multiplex PCR, while TCRdb's copy carries only in-frame clones and drops some. This table holds 150,000 to 200,000 clones, about 96% found once. About this clone: Its specificity is not known.

The sequence was collected from a woman between 18 and 30 years old in good health and CMV-seronegative. The rearrangement joins TRBV6-5 to TRBJ2-2, with 9 nucleotides matching TRBD2. Input material: PBMCs. CDR3 sequence (DNA): TGTGCCAGCAGTTACTTAGCGGGAGTAAACACCGGGGAGCTGTTTTTT. It translates to CASSYLAGVNTGELFF.